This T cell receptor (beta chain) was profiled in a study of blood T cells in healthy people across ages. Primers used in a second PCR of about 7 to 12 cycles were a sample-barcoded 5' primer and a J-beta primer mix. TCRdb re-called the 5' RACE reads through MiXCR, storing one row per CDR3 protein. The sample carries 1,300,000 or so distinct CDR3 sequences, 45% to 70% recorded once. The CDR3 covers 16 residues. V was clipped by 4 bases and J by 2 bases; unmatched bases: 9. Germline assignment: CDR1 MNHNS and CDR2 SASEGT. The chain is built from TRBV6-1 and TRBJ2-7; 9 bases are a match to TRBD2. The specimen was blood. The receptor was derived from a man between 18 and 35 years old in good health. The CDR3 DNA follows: TGTGCCAGCAGTGCTCGGCTAGCGGGATTCCCCTACGAGCAGTACTTC. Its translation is CASSARLAGFPYEQYF.